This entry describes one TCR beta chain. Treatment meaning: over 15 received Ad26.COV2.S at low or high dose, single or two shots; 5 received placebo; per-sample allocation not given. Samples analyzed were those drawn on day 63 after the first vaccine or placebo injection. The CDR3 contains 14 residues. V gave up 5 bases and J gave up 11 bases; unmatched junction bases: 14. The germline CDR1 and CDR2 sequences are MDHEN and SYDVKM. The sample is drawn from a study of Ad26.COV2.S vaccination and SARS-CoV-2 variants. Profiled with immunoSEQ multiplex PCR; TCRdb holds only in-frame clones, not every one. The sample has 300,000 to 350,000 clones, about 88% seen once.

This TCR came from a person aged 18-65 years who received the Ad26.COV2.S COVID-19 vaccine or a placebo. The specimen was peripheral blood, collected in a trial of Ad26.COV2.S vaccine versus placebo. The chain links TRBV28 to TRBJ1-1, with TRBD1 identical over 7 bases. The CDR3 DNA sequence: TGTGCCAGCAGTCCACCTAGGGGGCCGGGGGGTGCTTTCTTT. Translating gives CASSPPRGPGGAFF.